The present TCR beta chain was sequenced within a study of blood T cell repertoires in COVID-19 (TCRdb year 2020). Some background on the complete study: Samples from collaborators originated in the United States, Italy and Spain and spanned both the acute and convalescent phases of COVID-19. The material from the prospective study consisted of cDNA or gDNA derived from T cells, B-cell-depleted T cells, or PBMCs. Deeply sampled blood TCRbeta repertoires from subjects exposed to, actively infected with, or recovered from COVID-19 were included in the dataset. A freely available public database, intended as a resource for researchers studying the immune response to SARS-CoV-2, is where the repertoires were released. Samples came from the ongoing ImmuneRACE study (first 160 participants) plus 1,254 subjects from 6 global collaborators. The sample metadata nearly always contained a de-identified subject ID, COVID-19 status, age in years and sex. Where available, HLA class I and class II types were taken from metadata supplied by the sample provider and were not determined by assay-based typing. Results and caveats for the whole study, not just this receptor: Clinical and demographic metadata were provided uncurated, with the amount varying by source and participant.

Whole blood was collected in K2EDTA tubes by collaborating institutions according to the institutions' own protocols. For TCRbeta analysis, collaborators shipped samples as frozen whole blood, isolated PBMCs, or DNA extracted from either of those sample types. From the germline V gene, CDR1 is MGHRA and CDR2 is YSYEKL. V and J lose 4 bases and 3 bases, and a span of 12 bases separates them. From the cysteine through the phenylalanine, the CDR3 covers 15 amino acids. This entry keeps only the CDR3 DNA: 45 bases, framed from base 1. On this clone itself: What this receptor recognizes is not known. The input lacks base qualities; no much larger clone sits a single base away.

TCRbeta CDR3 regions were amplified from genomic DNA by means of the immunoSEQ Assay, a bias-controlled multiplex PCR. As for the original processing: Within the assay, amplification of reference gene primers was used to estimate how many nucleated cells each sample contained. To quantify the absolute abundance of each unique TCRbeta CDR3 rearrangement, sequence reads were collapsed and filtered. Productive Simpson clonality was computed per sample as the square root of Simpson's diversity index over productive rearrangements. TCRdb's version of the immuneACCESS table is confined to in-frame rearrangements and falls short of the full clone set. An unresolved V gene accounts for under half of the shortfall where checked; the remainder is of unknown origin. V and J calls and clone size are given by that table; D and trimming were obtained from the DNA. The sample yields around 11,000 clones; around 75% were counted once. Jointly, the top ten make up about 7.8% of the sample.

This sequence originates from a man aged 65-85 years with active COVID-19. The chain links TRBV4-1 with TRBJ2-2; tentative D gene TRBD1, with 6 bases matching. Sequences were obtained from peripheral blood. The encoded CDR3 is CASSLGRTDTGELFF. The DNA is as follows: TGCGCCAGCAGCCTCGGACGGACAGACACCGGGGAGCTGTTTTTT.